Included here is one T cell receptor (beta chain) sequence, with context. V was shortened by 2 bases and J by 1 base, with 9 bases between the two germline ends. The CDR3 sequence is 15 residues long. Germline assignment: CDR1 MNHEY and CDR2 SMNVEV (reference sequence). This record belongs to a study of blood T cell repertoires in COVID-19. The overall study: COVID-19 samples from acute and convalescent phases originated in the United States, Italy and Spain.

Profiling relied on immunoSEQ multiplex PCR, and the TCRdb table lists in-frame clones only, not all of them. The sample consists of tens of thousands of clones, about 88% of them appearing once. This clonotype was obtained from a man aged 65 to 79 with active COVID-19. Material: peripheral blood. The chain links TRBV27 to TRBJ2-1, with D perhaps matching TRBD1 (5 bases). CDR3 in amino acids: CASSLQGRSYNEQFF. CDR3 bases: TGTGCCAGCAGTTTACAGGGTAGGTCCTACAATGAGCAGTTCTTC.